The T cell receptor beta chain described here comes from a study of T cells in Graves' hyperthyroidism and ophthalmopathy. Overall study results and limits: Also found in blood were most expanded thyroid clonotypes above 0.001. The model foresaw ophthalmopathy a median roughly 6 months prior to onset.

Graves' hyperthyroidism was deemed stable given no ophthalmopathy progression within 18 months. Hyperthyroidism in the patients, aged 18 to 65, was newly diagnosed and under 2 months in duration. Ten or more counts support this clonotype. Its antigen is currently unknown. RNA transcripts were the template for amplifying TCR beta CDR3 regions. TCR CDR3 underwent first-round RT-PCR with the HTBI primer set. TCRdb fed the multiplex PCR reads into MiXCR, producing one record per CDR3 protein. The sample lists hundreds of thousands of distinct CDR3 sequences, over 15% occurring once. The source is a woman aged 18-30 years with Graves' hyperthyroidism. The sequenced sample consisted of blood.

CDR3 loop: CASSLRSAPGLENNEQFF. The CDR3 nucleotides are TGTGCCAGCAGCTTAAGGTCGGCTCCGGGACTGGAAAACAATGAGCAGTTCTTC. The chain joins TRBV7-6 to TRBJ2-1, with D perhaps TRBD2 (6 bases). V was clipped by 2 bases and J by 5 bases, with 22 bases between them. The CDR3 has 18 amino acids. Germline CDR1 is SGHVS and CDR2 is FNYEAQ.